Shown below are 27 T cell receptor beta chains from a single sample sequenced in a study of OX40 agonist ivuxolimab in advanced cancers. Profiling relied on immunoSEQ multiplex PCR, and the TCRdb table lists in-frame clones only, not all of them. This table holds under 70,000 clones, about 92% found once. The sample here was CD4+ or CD8+ T cells sorted from blood, taken in a trial of the OX40 agonist ivuxolimab. The source is an adult with an advanced solid tumor such as melanoma, head and neck, liver or kidney cancer.

V and J are TRBV19 and TRBJ1-3; no clear D gene. The germline gives CDR1 LNHDA, CDR2 SQIVND (reference sequence). Trimming pared 1 base from V and 4 bases from J, leaving 11 bases between. The CDR3 consists of 15 residues. CDR3 residues: CASSIAGSLGNTIYF. The CDR3 nucleotides read TGTGCCAGTAGTATAGCGGGGTCCCTCGGAAACACCATATATTTT.

The V and J genes are TRBV7-2 and TRBJ2-7, with D perhaps being TRBD1 or TRBD2 (5 bases each). The germline V gene has CDR1 SGHTA and CDR2 FQGNSA. V dropped 1 base and J dropped 2 bases, with 9 bases sitting between them. CDR3 size: 14 residues. CDR3 in amino acids: CASSLVEGTYEQYF. The CDR3 nucleotides read TGTGCCAGCAGCTTAGTAGAGGGGACCTACGAGCAGTACTTC.

The V gene is TRBV20-1, the J gene TRBJ1-2, with D hard to call. This CDR3 region has 8 residues. Germline lookup yields CDR1 DFQATT and CDR2 SNEGSKA (reference sequence). The CDR3 sequence: CREHGYTF. The CDR3 DNA reads TGCAGGGAGCATGGCTACACCTTC.

This chain joins TRBV4-2 and TRBJ2-7, with TRBD1 as a possible D gene (6 bases). This CDR3 spans 16 amino acids. V was shortened by 7 bases and J by 2 bases, with 21 bases between the two germline ends. Germline values: CDR1 LGHNA, CDR2 YNFKEQ. The CDR3 sequence is CASNKNADSSPYEQYF. The CDR3, as DNA: TGTGCCAGCAACAAAAACGCGGACAGTAGCCCCTACGAGCAGTACTTC.

With respect to this clone: One end of the junction is discordant with germline, which a read error may explain. V is TRBV5-1 and J is TRBJ1-1; D is ambiguous. The CDR3 length is 11 residues. From germline, CDR1 is SGHRS and CDR2 YFSETQ. CDR3 sequence: CASSKNTEAFF. The CDR3 nucleotides are TGTGCCAGCAGCAAGAACACTGAAGCTTTCTTT.

The chain couples TRBV19 to TRBJ1-1; 7 bases align to TRBD1. The CDR3 runs 14 residues. Germline assignment: CDR1 LNHDA and CDR2 SQIVND (reference sequence). V was pared by 6 bases and J by 0 bases, with 4 bases of the junction left unmatched. The CDR3 DNA reads TGTGCCAGTAGCAGCAGGGGGTTGAACACTGAAGCTTTCTTT. Its translation: CASSSRGLNTEAFF.

The V gene is TRBV18, the J gene TRBJ1-1; D remains ambiguous. Germline V gene sequence: CDR1 KGHSH, CDR2 LQKENI. CDR3 length: 12 residues. Trimming left V 5 bases short and J 6 bases short, with 10 bases between. This CDR3 reads CASSTQGSEAFF. The CDR3, as DNA: TGTGCCAGCTCAACACAAGGGTCTGAAGCTTTCTTT.

The chain links TRBV5-4 to TRBJ2-2; D perhaps matches TRBD1 (5 bases). The V and J ends lost 5 bases and 0 bases respectively, with 5 bases between them. This CDR3 spans 13 amino acids. The germline CDR1 and CDR2 sequences are SGHNT and YYREEE (reference sequence). The CDR3 sequence: CASRTANTGELFF. CDR3 coding DNA: TGTGCCAGCAGGACAGCGAACACCGGGGAGCTGTTTTTT.

This clone was observed a single time. The chain has TRBV5-7 and TRBJ2-7; the D is unclear. Being an ORF, TRBV5-7 has a function that is uncertain. The CDR3 covers 13 residues. V gave up 1 base and J gave up 5 bases, with 10 bases separating them. CDR3 sequence (DNA): TGTGCCAGCAGCTTGCCCCTCATTCACGAGCAGTACTTC. Its translation is CASSLPLIHEQYF.

The chain carries TRBV5-8 and TRBJ1-6; D unresolved. This CDR3 has 15 amino acids. Trimming left V 4 bases short and J 5 bases short, with 13 bases between. Germline V gene lookup returns CDR1 SGHTS and CDR2 YDEGEE. The CDR3 protein is CASSPQRANNSPLHF. As DNA, the CDR3 is TGTGCCAGCAGCCCACAGAGGGCCAATAATTCACCCCTCCACTTT.

The table lists this clone with a few counts. The J gene is TRBJ1-5, the V gene TRBV6-1; no clear D. Trimming left V 0 bases short and J 3 bases short, with 9 bases between. Germline lookup yields CDR1 MNHNS and CDR2 SASEGT. CDR3 size: 15 residues. This CDR3 reads CASSEAPGNNQPQHF. The CDR3 nucleotides are TGTGCCAGCAGTGAAGCGCCGGGGAACAATCAGCCCCAGCATTTT.

The chain couples TRBV7-9 to TRBJ1-1; TRBD1 might be the D (5 bases). The germline V gene encodes CDR1 SEHNR and CDR2 FQNEAQ (reference sequence). The CDR3 extends over 16 amino acids. Trimming took 2 bases from V and 2 from J, leaving 15 bases between them. The CDR3 nucleotides are TGTGCCAGCAGCTTAAGTAGGAGAACAGGTAACACTGAAGCTTTCTTT. This sequence encodes CASSLSRRTGNTEAFF. Full variable domain (rest looked up from reference TRBV7-9 and TRBJ1-1): DTGVSQNPRHKITKRGQNVTFRCDPISEHNRLYWYRQTLGQGPEFLTYFQNEAQLEKSRLLSDRFSAERPKGSFSTLEIQRTEQGDSAMYLCASSLSRRTGNTEAFFGQGTRLTVV.

This chain's CDR3 is CASSVKQGNEKLFF. CDR3 in DNA: TGTGCCAGCAGCGTAAAACAGGGGAATGAAAAACTGTTTTTT. The V and J genes are TRBV9 and TRBJ1-4; the match to TRBD1 covers 7 bases. After removal of 1 base from V and 5 bases from J, the junction contained 2 bases not matched to a gene. The CDR3 sequence is 14 residues long. The germline V gene encodes CDR1 SGDLS and CDR2 YYNGEE.

This clone was picked up a small number of times. This chain connects TRBV5-1 to TRBJ2-7; 8 bases align to TRBD1. This CDR3 comprises 15 residues. The germline V gene has CDR1 SGHRS and CDR2 YFSETQ. The ends lost 4 bases at V and 6 bases at J; junction bases unmatched: 12. Written as DNA, the CDR3 is TGCGCCAGCAGCACAACGACAGGGGAAACTAGCGAGCAGTACTTC. This gives the protein CASSTTTGETSEQYF.

The V gene is TRBV19, the J gene TRBJ2-6; D not certain. V was shortened by 5 bases and J by 1 base, with 6 bases between the two germline ends. The CDR3 has 14 amino acids. CDR1 and CDR2 from the germline V gene are LNHDA and SQIVND (reference sequence). Here the CDR3 reads CASSQGSGANVLTF. The CDR3 region has the DNA TGTGCCAGTAGTCAAGGGTCTGGGGCCAACGTCCTGACTTTC.

The genes are TRBV12-1 and TRBJ2-7; the table's D call, TRBD2, has no DNA check behind it. TRBV12-1 represents a pseudogene. The CDR3 consists of 15 residues. The CDR3 sequence: CASSPLAGGLYEQYF. The CDR3 bases are TGTGCCAGCAGCCCACTAGCGGGAGGTCTCTACGAGCAGTACTTC.

The chain uses TRBV11-1 and TRBJ2-7; possibly TRBD1 for D (6 bases). Germline V gene lookup returns CDR1 SGHAT and CDR2 FQDESV (reference sequence). The length of the CDR3 is 12 residues. V lost 0 bases and J 8 bases, leaving 8 bases between the germline ends. The CDR3, as DNA: TGTGCCAGCAGCTTAGCACAGGGAAAGCAGTACTTC. This gives the protein CASSLAQGKQYF.

The V and J genes are TRBV30 and TRBJ1-2; possibly TRBD1 for D (5 bases). CDR3 length: 15 residues. Germline CDR1 is GTSNPN and CDR2 is SVGIG (reference sequence). Trimming pared 1 base from V and 5 bases from J, leaving 17 bases between. CDR3 coding DNA: TGTGCCTGGAGTGGGGGGACTCAAAGGACTTATGGCTACACCTTC. It encodes CAWSGGTQRTYGYTF.

The chain joins TRBV6-6 to TRBJ1-5, with TRBD1 matching over 11 bases. Germline V lookup: CDR1 MNHNY, CDR2 SVGAGI (reference sequence). The CDR3 is made up of 16 amino acids. The trim removed 0 bases at V and 6 bases at J, leaving 4 bases unmatched. The CDR3: CASSYSGQGEGQPQHF. The DNA of the CDR3 is TGTGCCAGCAGTTACTCGGGACAGGGGGAAGGTCAGCCCCAGCATTTT.

This clone was picked up a small number of times. Other DNA sequences of this sample code for an identical CDR3. This rearrangement joins TRBV7-9 to TRBJ1-1; no definite D call. This CDR3 is built from 12 residues. Trimming removed 5 bases from V and 11 bases from J, with 15 bases in between. The germline V gene has CDR1 SEHNR and CDR2 FQNEAQ (reference sequence). The CDR3: CASSLQTGYAFF. CDR3 DNA sequence: TGTGCCAGCAGCCTACAAACTGGGTATGCTTTCTTT.

The CDR3 DNA reads as TGTGCCAGCGTCCCCGGGACAGCGAACCATGGCTACACCTTC. Amino acid sequence: CASVPGTANHGYTF. This sequence joins TRBV2 and TRBJ1-2; 7 bases match TRBD1. The CDR3 sequence is 14 residues long. J gave up 6 bases and V 8 bases, and 12 bases lay outside the gene matches. The germline V gene encodes CDR1 SNHLY and CDR2 FYNNEI.

Here the CDR3 reads CAISEGTSYEQYF. CDR3 nucleotide sequence: TGTGCCATCAGTGAAGGCACCTCCTACGAGCAGTACTTC. The gene calls are TRBV10-3 and TRBJ2-7; no definite D call. V was clipped by 3 bases and J by 0 bases, with 6 bases between them. Germline lookup yields CDR1 ENHRY and CDR2 SYGVKD. This CDR3 is 13 amino acids long.

The chain combines TRBV5-1 with TRBJ2-5, with a tentative D call TRBD1 (5 bases). Germline V CDR1 and CDR2: SGHRS, YFSETQ. The CDR3 consists of 14 residues. With 0 bases removed from V and 4 bases from J, the gap between germline ends came to 10 bases. The CDR3 reads CASSLGRGGETQYF. Written as DNA, the CDR3 is TGCGCCAGCAGCTTGGGTAGGGGTGGAGAGACCCAGTACTTC.

This clone was observed a single time. One junction end disagrees with the germline gene, perhaps due to a read error. V usage is TRBV7-7 and J usage is TRBJ2-1; 8 bases agree with TRBD2. The CDR3 covers 14 residues. Germline V lookup: CDR1 SSHAT, CDR2 FNYEAQ (reference sequence). In nucleotides, the CDR3 is TGTGCTAGCAGCTTAGATTGGACTAGCCTTGAGCAGTTCTTC. This encodes CASSLDWTSLEQFF. The complete variable domain, with remaining parts taken from reference TRBV7-7 and TRBJ2-1, reads GAGVSQSPRYKVTKRGQDVTLRCDPISSHATLYWYQQALGQGPEFLTYFNYEAQPDKSGLPSDRFSAERPEGSISTLTIQRTEQRDSAMYRCASSLDWTSLEQFFGPGTRLTVL.

V and J are TRBV6-6 and TRBJ2-2, with 10 bases fitting TRBD1. The V segment lost 6 bases and the J segment 1 base; nucleotides outside the gene matches: 5. The CDR3 sequence is 16 residues long. Germline V gene data show CDR1 as MNHNY and CDR2 as SVGAGI (reference sequence). The CDR3 loop is CASSRGTGVNTGELFF. For the CDR3, the DNA is TGTGCCAGCAGCCGGGGGACAGGGGTGAACACCGGGGAGCTGTTTTTT.

This clone was found once. The chain employs TRBV11-3 and TRBJ2-1; 12 bases are a match to TRBD2. The germline V gene has CDR1 SGHNT and CDR2 YENEEA. The CDR3 runs 14 residues. J was trimmed by 6 bases and V by 6 bases; bases with no gene match: 3. The CDR3 coding sequence is TGTGCCAGCAGTACTAGCGGGAGGTTCAATGAGCAGTTCTTC. This translates into CASSTSGRFNEQFF.

This sequence joins TRBV2 and TRBJ2-7; tentative D call: TRBD2 (5 bases). V lost 8 bases and J lost 0, with 14 bases in between. The CDR3 consists of 14 residues. In germline, CDR1 is SNHLY, CDR2 FYNNEI. The CDR3 here is CASGRKVLSYEQYF. The CDR3 DNA follows: TGTGCCAGCGGGAGAAAGGTTCTCTCCTACGAGCAGTACTTC. Using reference TRBV2 and TRBJ2-7 for the parts outside the CDR3, the full variable domain is EPEVTQTPSHQVTQMGQEVILRCVPISNHLYFYWYRQILGQKVEFLVSFYNNEISEKSEIFDDQFSVERPDGSNFTLKIRSTKLEDSAMYFCASGRKVLSYEQYFGPGTRLTVT.